The present TCR beta chain was sequenced within a study of T cell repertoires in cytomegalovirus infection. Study summary: Public TCR beta signatures marked donors with CMV infection and the matching HLA.

TCRdb reanalysed the reads using MiXCR and keeps one entry per CDR3 protein. The table lists about 320,000 distinct CDR3 sequences, more than 9% of them singletons. This clonotype has ten or more counts. Its target is unknown. Regarding the study as a whole: HLA-C-restricted CMV-specific TCR beta clonotypes prevailed in the ex vivo response. Accumulated public TCR beta family frequency recognized individuals carrying CMV together with the relevant HLA.

The TCR was taken from a human donor in good health (CMV status not recorded). Some clones in this sample may be carry-over from other donors' samples. Sequencing was done on a sample of PBMCs.

CDR3 sequence (DNA): TGTGCCAGCAGCTCTTCTAGCGGGGGGGCCTACGAGCAGTACTTC. Translated, it gives CASSSSSGGAYEQYF. The rearrangement uses TRBV7-2 and TRBJ2-7, with 12 nucleotides matching TRBD2. Germline assignment: CDR1 SGHTA and CDR2 FQGNSA. The CDR3 runs to 15 residues. V trimming: 4 bases; J trimming: 2 bases; junction bases outside the gene matches: 3.